The rows below give T cell receptor beta chains drawn from one sample of a study of PD-L1 blockade in urothelial cancer. Profiling relied on immunoSEQ multiplex PCR, and the TCRdb table lists in-frame clones only, not all of them. The sample yields tens of thousands of clones, around 80% seen once. Sequenced here: PBMCs, sampled around atezolizumab (anti-PD-L1) treatment. These receptors were obtained from a man in his sixties or seventies with urothelial cancer. Each CDR3 is given with its conserved first and last residue. The D gene is left open where the match is weak. Rows give clone size only sometimes, using once, few, many, or a class for an expanded clone.

j_call	d_call	v_call	clone_size	cdr3_nt	cdr3_aa
TRBJ2-7	NA	TRBV18	NA	TGTGCCAGCTCACCACTGGGTCGAGGGCAGCTGATTTACGAGCAGTACTTC	CASSPLGRGQLIYEQYF
TRBJ1-3	NA	TRBV7-9	NA	TGTGCCAGCAGCCCATCTTCGGGGTACTCTGGAAACACCATATATTTT	CASSPSSGYSGNTIYF
TRBJ1-2	TRBD1	TRBV10-3	NA	TGTGCCATCAGTGCTCAAGACAGGGCCACTAACTATGGCTACACCTTC	CAISAQDRATNYGYTF
TRBJ1-2	TRBD1	TRBV7-9	few	TGTGCCAGCAGCTTAGGACAGGGTCTTAACTATGGCTACACCTTC	CASSLGQGLNYGYTF
TRBJ1-2	NA	TRBV6-1	few	TGTGCCAGCAGTGAAGAGACACGCCGCGGCTACACCTTC	CASSEETRRGYTF
TRBJ2-7	NA	TRBV4-1	NA	TGCGCCAGCAGCCAAACCCCAGGGCCCTACGAGCAGTACTTC	CASSQTPGPYEQYF
TRBJ1-1	NA	TRBV5-5	NA	TGTGCCAGCAGCTTTAGTTACACTGAAGCTTTCTTT	CASSFSYTEAFF
TRBJ1-3	NA	TRBV6-1	NA	TGTGCCGGTGCAGGGGATAGCTCTGGAAACACCATATATTTT	CAGAGDSSGNTIYF
TRBJ2-2	NA	TRBV14	NA	TGTGCCAGCAGCCAAGAGTATTCGGGCACCGGGGAGCTGTTTTTT	CASSQEYSGTGELFF
TRBJ2-2	TRBD1	TRBV7-2	NA	TGTGCCAGCAGCTCGGGACAGGGCGGGGAGCTGTTTTTT	CASSSGQGGELFF
TRBJ1-2	NA	TRBV6-1	once	TGTGCCAGCAGTGATCCCGGGGATGGCTACACCTTC	CASSDPGDGYTF
TRBJ2-7	NA	TRBV9	NA	TGTGCCAGCAGCGTAGAAGCGGGTATTACCTACGAGCAGTACTTC	CASSVEAGITYEQYF
TRBJ1-5	NA	TRBV7-2	NA	TGTGCCAGCAGCTTAGAGGTTGGGGGCTCTGGGCCCCAGCATTTT	CASSLEVGGSGPQHF
TRBJ1-1	NA	TRBV7-2	NA	TGTGCCAGCAGCCTCCAACCTATCCGGGGATTGGAAGCTTTCTTT	CASSLQPIRGLEAFF
TRBJ1-1	NA	TRBV11-2	NA	TGTGCCAGCAGCTTAGAAGCGGAAGCTTTCTTT	CASSLEAEAFF
TRBJ2-5	TRBD2	TRBV5-6	NA	TGTGCCAGCAGCCCGATGGGGGAGGGACGGGAGACCCAGTACTTC	CASSPMGEGRETQYF
TRBJ1-5	NA	TRBV2	NA	TGTGCCACCTCCAGAAGCAGGACTCTTTATAGCAATCAGCCCCAGCATTTT	CATSRSRTLYSNQPQHF
TRBJ2-7	NA	TRBV6-5	NA	TGTGCCAGCAGTTACCGCGGCGGGGAGCAGTACTTC	CASSYRGGEQYF
TRBJ2-1	TRBD2	TRBV7-2	NA	TGTGCCAGCAGCTTAGCGGCGGGAGGGCACTACAATGAGCAGTTCTTC	CASSLAAGGHYNEQFF
TRBJ2-2	TRBD1	TRBV5-1	NA	TGCGCCAGCAGCTTGGGACAGGGAATCGGGGAGCTGTTTTTT	CASSLGQGIGELFF
TRBJ2-1	NA	TRBV5-1	few	TGCGCCAGCAGCTTGGCCAAGTGGCTGCAGTACAATGAGCAGTTCTTC	CASSLAKWLQYNEQFF
TRBJ1-1	NA	TRBV4-2	NA	TGTGCCAGCAGCCAAGCTTTCCGAGTGAACACTGAAGCTTTCTTT	CASSQAFRVNTEAFF
TRBJ2-1	NA	TRBV4-1	NA	TGCGCCAGCAGCGTTACCAGCGGTAGCTCCTACAATGAGCAGTTCTTC	CASSVTSGSSYNEQFF
TRBJ1-1	TRBD1	TRBV7-9	NA	TGTGCCAGCAGCCTGGGACAGGTTGGGTCTGAAGCTTTCTTT	CASSLGQVGSEAFF
TRBJ1-1	NA	TRBV11-3	NA	TGTGCCAGCAGCCTTAAGCCGGGGAACACTGAAGCTTTCTTT	CASSLKPGNTEAFF
TRBJ2-1	NA	TRBV4-2	once	TGTGCCAGCAGCCTCGGGGGTAGCGGCAGCTCCTACAATGAGCAGTTCTTC	CASSLGGSGSSYNEQFF
TRBJ2-3	TRBD2	TRBV13	NA	TGTGCCAGCTCGTACCGGGGGAGGGGCACAGATACGCAGTATTTT	CASSYRGRGTDTQYF
TRBJ1-2	NA	TRBV2	NA	TGTGCCAGCAGTGAAGCGAGGGTTTACTATGGCTACACCTTC	CASSEARVYYGYTF
TRBJ2-5	NA	TRBV5-4	NA	TGTGCCAGCAGCTCACCCTCGGCAGGGGCCCCCAAAGAGACCCAGTACTTC	CASSSPSAGAPKETQYF
TRBJ2-5	TRBD1	TRBV2	few	TGTGCCAGCACTCTACAGGGGGCGCGACAAGAGACCCAGTACTTC	CASTLQGARQETQYF
TRBJ2-3	TRBD2	TRBV7-2	NA	TGTGCCAGCAGCTTACAGACTAGCGGCACAGATACGCAGTATTTT	CASSLQTSGTDTQYF
TRBJ2-5	NA	TRBV7-6	NA	TGTGCCAGCAGCCTTCTTAACGCGGAGACCCAGTACTTC	CASSLLNAETQYF
TRBJ1-1	NA	TRBV5-4	NA	TGTGCCAGCAGCTTGGTCGGCGGCGGCACTGAAGCTTTCTTT	CASSLVGGGTEAFF
TRBJ2-5	NA	TRBV7-9	NA	TGTGCCAGCAGCTTAGTGGACAGCCAAGAGACCCAGTACTTC	CASSLVDSQETQYF
TRBJ2-7	TRBD1	TRBV9	NA	TGTGCCAGCAGCGTAGATCAGGGGGCAGGCTACGAGCAGTACTTC	CASSVDQGAGYEQYF
TRBJ2-1	TRBD2	TRBV19	few	TGTGCCAGTAGTTCACAGCGGGGGACTGAGCAGTTCTTC	CASSSQRGTEQFF
TRBJ2-2	TRBD1	TRBV29-1	few	TGCAGCGTTGAATCCGGGACAGGGGTCTCCACCGGGGAGCTGTTTTTT	CSVESGTGVSTGELFF
TRBJ2-7	NA	TRBV2	NA	TGTGCCAGCAGAGCAGGGGGGCCCTACGAGCAGTACTTC	CASRAGGPYEQYF
TRBJ2-3	NA	TRBV11-3	NA	TGTGCCAGCAGCCCGGAGACAGGTTTTCCCACAGATACGCAGTATTTT	CASSPETGFPTDTQYF
TRBJ2-5	NA	TRBV7-2	NA	TGTGCCAGCAGCTTAGTCTCAAGCGTACAAGAGACCCAGTACTTC	CASSLVSSVQETQYF
TRBJ1-5	NA	TRBV12-5	once	TGTGCTAGTGGGGCGGGACTTCCCAATCAGCCCCAGCATTTT	CASGAGLPNQPQHF
TRBJ1-5	NA	TRBV5-6	NA	TGTGCCAGCAGCCAGACGGGGGTTCAGCCCCAGCATTTT	CASSQTGVQPQHF
TRBJ2-7	NA	TRBV7-2	NA	TGTGCCAGCAGCTCCCGGGACTTCGTGGACGAGCAGTACTTC	CASSSRDFVDEQYF
TRBJ1-5	NA	TRBV19	medium-sized	TGTGCCAGTAGTGACATTAGCAATCAGCCCCAGCATTTT	CASSDISNQPQHF
TRBJ1-1	TRBD1	TRBV5-6	NA	TGTGCCAGCAGCTACGGGACAGGGGGGTGGAACACTGAAGCTTTCTTT	CASSYGTGGWNTEAFF
TRBJ1-4	NA	TRBV15	NA	TGTGCCACCAGCAGATCAAAGGGCGGGGTAGGTGGCGAAAAACTGTTTTTT	CATSRSKGGVGGEKLFF
TRBJ1-1	NA	TRBV11-3	NA	TGTGCCAGCAGCCCCTCGGGGGACACTGAAGCTTTCTTT	CASSPSGDTEAFF